Below, 4 T cell receptor beta chains from the same sample are listed, as sequenced in a study of identical twins. In TCRdb, the 5' RACE reads were re-called with MiXCR into one record per CDR3 protein. The sample has about 240,000 distinct CDR3 sequences, over 9.5% seen once; the top ten hold less than 12%. Input material: memory T cells sorted from blood. The receptor source for this set is a man between 50 and 59 years old in good health.

This clonotype was observed a few times. V gene TRBV27 combines with J gene TRBJ1-6; D is unclear. V lost 4 bases to trimming and J lost 5 bases, with 9 bases between them. The CDR3 spans 14 residues. Germline CDR1 MNHEY, CDR2 SMNVEV (reference sequence). The CDR3 loop reads CASSSYTDNSPLHF. The CDR3 DNA follows: TGTGCCAGCAGTTCATACACTGATAATTCACCCCTCCACTTT.

This chain links TRBV6-5 with TRBJ1-1; weak D call: TRBD1 (6 bases). Germline V gives CDR1 MNHEY, CDR2 SVGAGI. CDR3 length: 14 amino acids. Trimming left V 1 base short and J 0 bases short, with 6 bases between. Here the CDR3 DNA reads TGTGCCAGCAGTTACTACAGGGTGAACACTGAAGCTTTCTTT. Translating it yields CASSYYRVNTEAFF.

In its sample, this clonotype was seen many times. The gene calls are TRBV7-6 and TRBJ2-7; D possibly corresponds to TRBD1 (8 bases). CDR3 length: 15 amino acids. CDR1 is SGHVS, CDR2 FNYEAQ, per germline. V was cut by 0 bases and J by 1 base, with 10 bases left in between. CDR3 residues: CASSLAQGGSYEQYF. The CDR3 bases are TGTGCCAGCAGCTTAGCACAGGGGGGGTCCTACGAGCAGTACTTC. The variable domain in full, completed from reference TRBV7-6 and TRBJ2-7, reads GAGVSQSPRYKVTKRGQDVALRCDPISGHVSLYWYRQALGQGPEFLTYFNYEAQQDKSGLPNDRFSAERPEGSISTLTIQRTEQRDSAMYRCASSLAQGGSYEQYFGPGTRLTVT.

This clonotype was detected ten times or more. The chain joins TRBV15 to TRBJ2-5, with 7 bases lining up with TRBD1. The ends lost 0 bases at V and 1 base at J; junction bases unmatched: 5. The CDR3 length is 16 residues. In germline, CDR1 is LNHNV, CDR2 YYDKDF (reference sequence). CDR3 loop: CATSRDLGQFQETQYF. CDR3 bases: TGTGCCACCAGCAGAGATTTGGGACAGTTCCAAGAGACCCAGTACTTC.